This T cell receptor beta chain was observed in a study of blood T cell repertoires in COVID-19. This table comes from immunoSEQ multiplex PCR, and its TCRdb copy is limited to in-frame clones, with some not included. This sample has some 220,000 clones, with 80% to 90% found just once. V lost 6 bases to trimming and J lost 2 bases; unmatched junction nucleotides: 4. CDR1 and CDR2 (germline): LGHNT, FRNRAP. This CDR3 comprises 15 residues. This receptor was identified in a man aged 45-65 years with active or convalescent COVID-19. Sequencing used peripheral blood. The chain recombines TRBV12-5 with TRBJ2-3, with TRBD2 identical over 11 bases. The CDR3 reads CASGPGLAATDTQYF. CDR3 nucleotides: TGTGCTAGTGGACCGGGACTAGCGGCCACAGATACGCAGTATTTT.